The 27 T cell receptor beta chains reported below all come from one sample, sequenced in a study of shared clonotypes between healthy human individuals. Naivety among CD8 cells was defined by CD45RO negativity and positive CCR7 selection, thereby excluding terminally differentiated effector memory CD45RA+ cells. The data were produced by immunoSEQ multiplex PCR, yet TCRdb's version contains in-frame clones alone and is incomplete. The data contain roughly 1,800,000 clones, about 95% of them singletons. The sequenced sample consisted of naive CD8+ T cells sorted from blood. The receptors were sampled from a young man in good health.

The count of this clone is one. The chain employs TRBV30 and TRBJ1-2; TRBD1 is a possible D gene (5 bases). The CDR3 covers 16 residues. Germline CDR1 reads GTSNPN; CDR2 reads SVGIG (reference sequence). Between the trimmed V and J ends, which lost 3 bases and 4 bases, there was a span of 21 bases. DNA of the CDR3: TGTGCCTGGAGGGACCCCAGGGTTGGAGGCTCCTATGGCTACACCTTC. Encoded protein: CAWRDPRVGGSYGYTF.

This clone occurred once. The chain employs TRBV30 and TRBJ2-7; D is ambiguous. The CDR3 runs 12 residues. Trimming removed 3 bases from V and 7 bases from J, with 13 bases in between. CDR1 is GTSNPN, CDR2 SVGIG, per germline (reference sequence). The CDR3 spells CAWRTELEEQYF. The CDR3 DNA reads TGTGCCTGGAGGACCGAGCTGGAGGAGCAGTACTTC.

CDR3 coding DNA: TGTGCCAACCTAAGCCAGGCGGCAACTAATGAAAAACTGTTTTTT. Protein sequence: CANLSQAATNEKLFF. The chain is built from TRBV6-1 and TRBJ1-4; D is ambiguous. The CDR3 covers 15 residues. Per germline, CDR1 MNHNS and CDR2 SASEGT. Trimming stripped 10 bases from V and 0 bases from J, with 15 bases between.

The chain combines TRBV6-1 with TRBJ2-1; D unclear. Germline CDR1 reads MNHNS; CDR2 reads SASEGT. The CDR3 contains 14 residues. V lost 6 bases to trimming and J lost 1 base, with 10 bases between them. This CDR3 reads CASSSPLSYNEQFF. CDR3 coding DNA: TGTGCCAGCAGCAGTCCGTTGTCCTACAATGAGCAGTTCTTC.

The chain carries TRBV7-9 and TRBJ2-1, with TRBD2 as a possible D gene (6 bases). V was clipped by 0 bases and J by 8 bases, with 14 bases between them. This CDR3 region has 15 residues. Germline CDR1 is SEHNR and CDR2 is FQNEAQ (reference sequence). The chain's CDR3 is CASSLAEGRLYEQFF. CDR3 bases: TGTGCCAGCAGCTTAGCGGAGGGACGTCTATATGAGCAGTTCTTC.

The gene calls are TRBV12-5 and TRBJ2-5; no clear D. V dropped 5 bases and J dropped 3 bases, with 10 bases sitting between them. CDR3 size: 13 residues. CDR1 is LGHNT and CDR2 is FRNRAP in the germline V gene. The CDR3 DNA is TGTGCTAGTGGTCTCGGGTCCAAAGAGACCCAGTACTTC. It specifies CASGLGSKETQYF.

V gene TRBV27 combines with J gene TRBJ2-7; no definite D call. Looked up from germline, CDR1 is MNHEY and CDR2 is SMNVEV (reference sequence). The CDR3 totals 13 residues. V was trimmed by 4 bases and J by 6 bases, leaving 13 bases between them. The CDR3 DNA reads TGTGCCAGCAGTTCCCTCGGACCCGCCGAGCAGTACTTC. Translation: CASSSLGPAEQYF.

As to this clone: A read error may produce the germline difference seen at one junction end. The chain joins TRBV7-7 to TRBJ2-5; 12 nucleotides match TRBD2. The length of the CDR3 is 16 residues. Germline CDR1 SSHAT, CDR2 FNYEAQ (reference sequence). The CDR3 DNA sequence: TGTGCTAGCAGCAGCTCACTGGGACTAGCGGGAGAGACCCAGTACTTC. It yields the protein CASSSSLGLAGETQYF.

The chain couples TRBV11-2 to TRBJ2-3; no definite D call. V lost 2 bases, J lost 2 bases, and 8 bases lay in between. The CDR3 is 14 residues long. Looked up from germline, CDR1 is SGHAT and CDR2 is FQNNGV. The CDR3, as DNA: TGTGCCAGCAGCTTATTCGATTCCACAGATACGCAGTATTTT. Amino acid sequence: CASSLFDSTDTQYF.

The genes are TRBV6-5 and TRBJ2-5; TRBD1 is a possible D gene (6 bases). CDR3 length: 15 residues. CDR1 is MNHEY and CDR2 is SVGAGI in the germline V gene. Trimming pared 0 bases from V and 4 bases from J, leaving 12 bases between. In DNA, the CDR3 is TGTGCCAGCAGTTACTCCGCAGGGGTTAGAGAGACCCAGTACTTC. Translated, it gives CASSYSAGVRETQYF.

This chain connects TRBV27 to TRBJ1-4; no clear D gene. The CDR3 length is 14 residues. The V end was cut by 5 bases, the J end by 2 bases, with 9 bases between. Germline CDR1 MNHEY, CDR2 SMNVEV (reference sequence). Here the CDR3 DNA reads TGTGCCAGCAGTACGGGATACACTAATGAAAAACTGTTTTTT. Its translation: CASSTGYTNEKLFF.

The rearrangement uses TRBV5-1 and TRBJ2-7, with D possibly being TRBD2 (6 bases). This CDR3 is built from 14 residues. Germline assignment: CDR1 SGHRS and CDR2 YFSETQ. The V end was cut by 1 base, the J end by 2 bases, with 10 bases between. CDR3 nucleotides: TGCGCCAGCAGCTTGCGGGGGTCGCCCTACGAGCAGTACTTC. This codes for CASSLRGSPYEQYF.

This chain links TRBV28 with TRBJ1-4; 9 bases line up with TRBD1. The CDR3 length is 15 residues. Germline CDR1 and CDR2: MDHEN and SYDVKM. J was trimmed by 6 bases and V by 10 bases; bases with no gene match: 12. The chain's CDR3 is CATLHKDRGYEKLFF. CDR3 bases: TGTGCCACCCTCCATAAGGACAGGGGCTATGAAAAACTGTTTTTT.

This chain uses TRBV7-9 with TRBJ1-5; 10 nucleotides align to TRBD1. Unmatched junction bases numbered 3, after V lost 1 base and J lost 6 bases. CDR3 length: 15 amino acids. Germline CDR1 reads SEHNR; CDR2 reads FQNEAQ (reference sequence). CDR3: CASSLVGQGSQPQHF. CDR3 in DNA: TGTGCCAGCAGCTTAGTGGGACAGGGGTCTCAGCCCCAGCATTTT.

The rearrangement links TRBV12-5 to TRBJ1-2; maybe TRBD1 (5 bases). The germline CDR1 and CDR2 sequences are LGHNT and FRNRAP. The CDR3 runs to 15 residues. Trimming shortened V by 0 bases and J by 5 bases, and 13 bases separated the two germline ends. The CDR3 nucleotides read TGTGCTAGTGGTTTGGTACAGATAGGGGCATATGGCTACACCTTC. Its translation is CASGLVQIGAYGYTF.

The chain has TRBV29-1 and TRBJ2-5, with D perhaps TRBD1 (5 bases). Germline CDR1 and CDR2: SQVTM and ANQGSEA. V gave up 0 bases and J gave up 0 bases, with 8 bases separating them. The CDR3 totals 14 residues. CDR3 in amino acids: CSVEDHRYQETQYF. The CDR3 DNA sequence: TGCAGCGTTGAAGATCACAGGTACCAAGAGACCCAGTACTTC.

The CDR3 loop is CASGLAGGLPGEQYF. As DNA, the CDR3 is TGCGCCAGCGGACTAGCGGGAGGGCTCCCGGGTGAGCAGTACTTC. This chain uses TRBV10-2 with TRBJ2-7; 15 nucleotides match TRBD2. V was pared by 8 bases and J by 7 bases, with 9 bases of the junction left unmatched. There are 15 residues in the CDR3. CDR1 is WSHSY and CDR2 is SAAADI in the germline V gene.

This clone was detected once. The rearrangement links TRBV6-1 to TRBJ1-3, with 7 bases matching TRBD1. The trim removed 8 bases at V and 0 bases at J, leaving 7 bases unmatched. Per germline, CDR1 MNHNS and CDR2 SASEGT. The CDR3 has 15 residues. The CDR3 bases are TGTGCCAGCGGATGGGACAGCCGCTCTGGAAACACCATATATTTT. This codes for CASGWDSRSGNTIYF.

This clone appeared a single time. V and J are TRBV10-3 and TRBJ2-5, with TRBD2 matching 13 bases. The V gene's germline CDR1 is ENHRY and CDR2 SYGVKD. This CDR3 region has 15 residues. Trimming cost V 4 bases and J 2 bases; bases outside gene matches: 1. CDR3 sequence: CAISGTSGGQETQYF. CDR3 in DNA: TGTGCCATCAGTGGGACTAGCGGGGGACAAGAGACCCAGTACTTC.

This chain uses TRBV19 with TRBJ1-6; D perhaps matches TRBD1 (6 bases). The CDR3 length is 14 residues. The V gene lost 10 bases and the J gene lost 4 bases, with 14 bases spanning the gap. Germline CDR1 and CDR2: LNHDA and SQIVND (reference sequence). CDR3 DNA sequence: TGTGCCACTAAGGACAGCTCATATAATTCACCCCTCCACTTT. The encoded protein is CATKDSSYNSPLHF.

A single count supports this clone. The gene calls are TRBV7-9 and TRBJ2-6; 8 nucleotides align to TRBD1. The CDR3 is 18 amino acids. The germline V gene encodes CDR1 SEHNR and CDR2 FQNEAQ (reference sequence). V dropped 3 bases and J dropped 4; count of bases not matched to a gene: 11. CDR3 in DNA: TGTGCCAGCAGCTTCAGGACAGGGCAATTGAACGGGGCCAACGTCCTGACTTTC. Translating gives CASSFRTGQLNGANVLTF.

The rearrangement links TRBV11-2 to TRBJ2-1, with a weak D call TRBD2 (5 bases). V was cut by 3 bases and J by 0 bases, with 9 bases left in between. The CDR3 has 15 amino acids. Germline-derived CDR1 and CDR2 are SGHAT and FQNNGV. CDR3 protein: CASSFLASSYNEQFF. DNA of the CDR3: TGTGCCAGCAGCTTTCTAGCCAGCTCCTACAATGAGCAGTTCTTC.

The chain uses TRBV4-1 and TRBJ2-7; D remains ambiguous. Germline V gene lookup returns CDR1 MGHRA and CDR2 YSYEKL. V lost 0 bases and J lost 4, with 13 bases in between. The CDR3 covers 15 residues. The CDR3 protein is CASSQEVGGIYEQYF. For the CDR3, the DNA is TGCGCCAGCAGCCAAGAAGTAGGTGGAATATACGAGCAGTACTTC.

V is TRBV6-6 and J is TRBJ1-1, with D unresolved. CDR3 length: 11 amino acids. CDR1 MNHNY and CDR2 SVGAGI come from the germline V gene (reference sequence). The V end lost 11 bases, the J end lost 7 bases, and 14 bases lay between the germline ends. For the CDR3, the DNA is TGTGCCGTTGGGCCCGGTAGTGAAGCTTTCTTT. This sequence encodes CAVGPGSEAFF.

The chain is built from TRBV6-1 and TRBJ2-2; possibly TRBD1 for D (6 bases). This CDR3 has 16 amino acids. V dropped 4 bases and J dropped 5 bases, with 17 bases sitting between them. Germline assignment: CDR1 MNHNS and CDR2 SASEGT. The CDR3 DNA follows: TGTGCCAGCAGTGGAGAGGGGACACTGTTTACCGGGGAGCTGTTTTTT. It translates to CASSGEGTLFTGELFF.

This sequence joins TRBV9 and TRBJ2-2; 8 bases agree with TRBD2. The CDR3 is 13 residues long. Germline V lookup: CDR1 SGDLS, CDR2 YYNGEE. CDR3 residues: CAGQAGVTGELFF. CDR3 DNA sequence: TGTGCGGGCCAAGCGGGAGTCACCGGGGAGCTGTTTTTT.

The chain joins TRBV5-1 to TRBJ1-1; D remains unclear. This CDR3 contains 15 residues. Germline CDR1 SGHRS, CDR2 YFSETQ. V lost 0 bases, J lost 5 bases, and 14 bases lay in between. CDR3 sequence: CASSLVQVSQTEAFF. The CDR3 coding sequence is TGCGCCAGCAGCTTGGTACAAGTTAGTCAGACTGAAGCTTTCTTT.